This T cell receptor beta chain was sequenced for a study of T and B cells in COVID-19 patients (dated by TCRdb to about 2020). The study in broad terms: In this study, adaptive immunity was profiled in COVID-19 patients who either had active infection or had recovered, using TRB and IGH repertoire sequencing of peripheral blood. An age-matched reference group of 30 to 40 healthy donors negative for COVID-19 antibodies served as the comparison for repertoire analyses. Up to about 9 follow-up blood samples were collected per patient, with some samples spanning different disease stages in the same individual. Comorbidities linked to unfavorable COVID-19 outcome were present in about 90% of the 20 patients in the active-infection cohort. In the active-infection cohort, about 65% of the roughly 20 patients were critically ill and required mechanical ventilation or ECMO. The repository of TCR and BCR sequences included approximately 72 time points from 30 to 45 patients, and more than 8 million TCR sequences were analysed. Patients in the recovered cohort had a median age of around 34 years, compared with around 63 years for patients in the active-infection cohort. A couple of patients were included in both the recovered and active cohorts because samples were available from active disease and after recovery. A recovered cohort included 19 patients who provided 20 samples, and most of these patients had mild to moderate COVID-19 treated on an outpatient basis. General conclusions and limits of the study: Specific T cell subsets (CD4+/Treg/CD8+) and sorted SARS-CoV-2-responsive or tetramer+ T cells had not yet been sequenced, and these experiments were ongoing. Few blood samples were available from mildly ill patients while symptoms were present or from severe cases at early time points. During active COVID-19 the TRB repertoires were highly clonal, but at recovery diversity and richness rose above the levels seen in healthy donors. In patients with COVID-19, the usage of TRBV/TRBJ genes was reported to be strongly skewed. A total of 2,331 TCR clusters were exclusive to the recovered cohort, and around 32 of those clusters were low-pGen clusters. The size of the cohort was considered insufficient for assessing HLA contributions to COVID-19 susceptibility or severity. Prospective validation of the reported TCR clusters was stated to be required before clinical use.

TRB repertoires were amplified using roughly 230-550 ng of genomic DNA isolated from blood. A remark on this clonotype: It has no known antigen specificity. No qualities accompany the bases; no much larger clone lies one base away.

The germline V gene (reference sequence) specifies SGHNT as CDR1 and YYREEE as CDR2. V is clipped by 2 bases and J by 2 bases, and the sequence between their germline boundaries is 11 bases long. From its cysteine to its phenylalanine, the CDR3 spans 15 amino acids. Only the CDR3 part of the read is kept: 45 bases, read in frame from the first base. The instrument given in TCRdb is Illumina MiSeq. TRB rearrangements were amplified by multiplex PCR with BIOMED2 TRB-A/B primer pools. Illumina-compatible adapters and 7-nucleotide sample barcodes were attached to the amplicons through two consecutive PCRs. All library PCRs used Phusion HS II polymerase. The amplicons were purified from gel with the NucleoSpin Gel and PCR Clean-up kit, measured on Qubit, and then pooled at approximately 4.4 nM. Before Illumina next-generation sequencing, the quality of the amplicon pool was assessed on an Agilent 2100 Bioanalyzer. Processing in the source paper ran as follows. MiXCR 3.0.8 with the default MiXCR reference library was used to annotate TRB rearrangements. Non-productive reads and sequences with fewer than 2 reads were removed, and each unique CDR3 nucleotide sequence was counted as one clone. Clonality, diversity, richness and V-J gene usage were computed in R 3.5.1. GLIPH2 was used to cluster TCRs based on CDR3 similarity, and OLGA was used to calculate the generation probabilities. Only GLIPH2 clusters with at least four unique TCR clonotypes present in at least three individuals were retained. TCRdb reran the public reads through fastp at Q25 and MiXCR, keeping productive beta chains. Every entry covers one CDR3 protein and lists the most common genes and DNA from its rows. These V and J calls originate from TCRdb's pipeline instead of the authors' own analysis. The sample yields under 8,500 distinct CDR3 sequences; about a third were counted once. 20% to 30% of the sample is taken by the ten largest.

The sequence links TRBV5-4 to TRBJ2-1; 7 matching bases give a weak D call of TRBD2. This TCR came from a human donor who had recovered from COVID-19. The sample consisted of blood. The CDR3 protein sequence reads: CASSFGGGAYNEQFF. DNA sequence: TGTGCCAGCAGCTTTGGAGGGGGGGCCTACAATGAGCAGTTCTTC.